The sequence of this T cell receptor (beta chain) was determined in a study of cytomegalovirus exposure and HLA in healthy donors. Study overall: An earlier analysis identified some 110 million unique TCR beta sequences in about 179 million T cells.

PCR used 60 Vbeta primers and 13 Jbeta primers. Assay used: immunoSEQ multiplex PCR; TCRdb lists only in-frame clones, some missing. The sample lists around 120,000 clones, under 80% occurring once. These donors, healthy bone marrow donors, were studied. CDR1 and CDR2 from the germline V gene are SGHAT and FQDESV (reference sequence). With 5 bases removed from V and 0 bases from J, the gap between germline ends came to 16 bases. The CDR3 runs 16 residues. This chain uses TRBV11-1 with TRBJ1-1; a weak D match, TRBD1 (6 bases). Sequenced sample: PBMCs. The sequence came from a woman between 45 and 65 years old in good health and CMV-seropositive. CDR3 coding DNA: TGTGCCAGCAGCCTTACAGGGTTTGGCATGAACACTGAAGCTTTCTTT. Its translation: CASSLTGFGMNTEAFF.